These 32 T cell receptor beta chains were sequenced from one sample in a study of blood T cell repertoires in COVID-19. The assay was immunoSEQ multiplex PCR, and TCRdb's table has in-frame clones only and misses some. The sample shows over 150,000 clones, around 87% of them seen only once. The sequenced sample consisted of peripheral blood. These receptors were taken from a man in his forties or fifties with active or convalescent COVID-19.

The chain couples TRBV18 to TRBJ1-6; 9 positions match TRBD1. Germline V gene lookup returns CDR1 KGHSH and CDR2 LQKENI. CDR3 length equals 16 residues. V was pared by 0 bases and J by 9 bases, with 6 bases of the junction left unmatched. CDR3 bases: TGTGCCAGCTCACCACCGGACAGGGGACTAAGTTCACCCCTCCACTTT. Translating it yields CASSPPDRGLSSPLHF. Full variable domain (missing parts from reference TRBV18 and TRBJ1-6): NAGVMQNPRHLVRRRGQEARLRCSPMKGHSHVYWYRQLPEEGLKFMVYLQKENIIDESGMPKERFSAEFPKEGPSILRIQQVVRGDSAAYFCASSPPDRGLSSPLHFGNGTRLTVT.

As DNA, the CDR3 is TGTGCCAGCAGTGAAGAGGACGGGGGGGTCTACAATGAGCAGTTCTTC. Translated, it gives CASSEEDGGVYNEQFF. The chain couples TRBV6-1 to TRBJ2-1; 8 bases line up with TRBD2. Per germline, CDR1 MNHNS and CDR2 SASEGT. The CDR3 is made up of 16 amino acids. The ends lost 1 base at V and 3 bases at J; junction bases unmatched: 5.

The V and J genes are TRBV25-1 and TRBJ2-3; 7 nucleotides agree with TRBD2. CDR3 length: 15 amino acids. Losses at the gene ends were 6 bases for V and 0 bases for J; bases not matched to a gene: 6. Germline V gene lookup returns CDR1 MGHDK and CDR2 SYGVNS. The CDR3 loop reads CASRSSGASTDTQYF. The CDR3 DNA sequence: TGTGCCAGCAGGTCCAGCGGGGCTAGCACAGATACGCAGTATTTT.

The V and J genes are TRBV27 and TRBJ2-1; TRBD2 is a possible D gene (6 bases). Trimming pared 6 bases from V and 1 base from J, leaving 10 bases between. Germline assignment: CDR1 MNHEY and CDR2 SMNVEV (reference sequence). The length of the CDR3 is 14 residues. CDR3 region: CASSGGYSYNEQFF. CDR3 bases: TGTGCCAGCAGCGGGGGATATTCCTACAATGAGCAGTTCTTC.

The V call is TRBV28, the J call TRBJ1-4, with TRBD1 as a possible D gene (6 bases). The CDR3 is made up of 17 amino acids. The V end was cut by 3 bases, the J end by 5 bases, with 19 bases between. Germline assignment: CDR1 MDHEN and CDR2 SYDVKM. The CDR3 sequence is CASSFVTGRGGNEKLFF. CDR3 coding DNA: TGTGCCAGCAGTTTTGTAACAGGGAGGGGGGGAAATGAAAAACTGTTTTTT.

The chain employs TRBV3-1 (or the pseudogene TRBV3-2) and TRBJ2-1; D may be TRBD2 (6 bases). The CDR3 extends over 17 amino acids. The germline gives CDR1 LGHDT, CDR2 YNNKEL (reference sequence). Trimming pared 3 bases from V and 0 bases from J, leaving 15 bases between. The CDR3 DNA is TGTGCCAGCAGCCAGGAGCGGGCCCGGAGCTCCTACAATGAGCAGTTCTTC. This translates into CASSQERARSSYNEQFF.

The gene calls are TRBV7-6 and TRBJ1-6; 7 nucleotides match TRBD1. Germline trimming cut 1 base from V and 7 bases from J; bases unmatched to any gene: 4. CDR3 length: 15 residues. Per germline, CDR1 SGHVS and CDR2 FNYEAQ. In DNA, the CDR3 is TGTGCCAGCAGCTTAGGTGCGACAGGGAATTCACCCCTCCACTTT. Translating gives CASSLGATGNSPLHF.

The gene calls are TRBV3-1 (or the pseudogene TRBV3-2) and TRBJ2-2; 9 bases fit TRBD2. Germline V lookup: CDR1 LGHDT, CDR2 YNNKEL (reference sequence). The junction had 9 bases not matched to a gene; V was cut back by 1 base and J by 3 bases. The CDR3 length is 18 residues. The CDR3 nucleotides read TGTGCCAGCAGCCAAGGAGGGGCTAGCGGGGCCCACACCGGGGAGCTGTTTTTT. This sequence encodes CASSQGGASGAHTGELFF.

This clone was seen a handful of times. V and J are TRBV6-5 and TRBJ2-4; 7 bases agree with TRBD2. Germline V gene data show CDR1 as MNHEY and CDR2 as SVGAGI. The CDR3 length is 14 residues. The trim removed 11 bases at V and 1 base at J, leaving 8 bases unmatched. For the CDR3, the DNA is TGTGCCTCAAGGGAGGGTCCTGCCAAAAACATTCAGTACTTC. Its protein product is CASREGPAKNIQYF.

CDR3 DNA: TGCGCCAGCAGCTTGGCCAGGTTGGTCAGGGTGGAGAACACTGAAGCTTTCTTT. It is translated as CASSLARLVRVENTEAFF. The V and J genes are TRBV5-1 and TRBJ1-1; D possibly corresponds to TRBD1 (5 bases). CDR3 length: 18 residues. Germline assignment: CDR1 SGHRS and CDR2 YFSETQ. V lost 0 bases and J lost 1, with 19 bases in between.

The J gene is TRBJ2-7, the V gene TRBV3-1 (or the pseudogene TRBV3-2); D is unresolved. Germline values: CDR1 LGHDT, CDR2 YNNKEL (reference sequence). Trimming cost V 5 bases and J 3 bases, with 11 bases left between them. This CDR3 has 13 amino acids. The CDR3 nucleotides read TGTGCCAGCAGCATAGCACGGAACTACGAGCAGTACTTC. As protein: CASSIARNYEQYF.

This rearrangement joins TRBV6-6 to TRBJ2-7, with 9 bases matching TRBD1. V lost 5 bases and J lost 4; bases outside the gene matches: 18. This CDR3 has 18 residues. Germline V gene data show CDR1 as MNHNY and CDR2 as SVGAGI (reference sequence). CDR3 region: CASSPPRWGQGLSYEQYF. DNA for the CDR3: TGTGCCAGCAGTCCCCCCCGGTGGGGACAGGGTCTTTCTTACGAGCAGTACTTC.

The J gene is TRBJ1-5, the V gene TRBV19, with D possibly TRBD1 on 5 matching bases. Trimming removed 6 bases from V and 3 bases from J, with 12 bases in between. The CDR3 runs to 14 residues. Germline V gene sequence: CDR1 LNHDA, CDR2 SQIVND (reference sequence). CDR3 nucleotide sequence: TGTGCCAGTAGATCCCAGGGTAACAATCAGCCCCAGCATTTT. Translation gives CASRSQGNNQPQHF.

The rearrangement links TRBV5-1 to TRBJ2-7; D possibly corresponds to TRBD2 (6 bases). CDR1 and CDR2 from the germline V gene are SGHRS and YFSETQ. The CDR3 is 15 residues long. The germline V and J ends were trimmed by 3 bases and 1 base, with 14 bases remaining between them. The DNA of the CDR3 is TGCGCCAGCAGCTCCCAGAAGCGGGCTTCCTACGAGCAGTACTTC. This sequence encodes CASSSQKRASYEQYF.

Details on this clone: A single base separates this from a much larger clone, so it may be a read error. The rearrangement joins TRBV11-2 to TRBJ1-2; D unresolved. Germline loops: CDR1 SGHAT, CDR2 FQNNGV. Deletions cut 5 bases from V and 5 bases from J, with 9 bases between. The CDR3 extends over 12 amino acids. Here the CDR3 reads CASSPGLYGYTF. CDR3 sequence (DNA): TGTGCCAGCAGCCCGGGGTTGTATGGCTACACCTTC.

J is TRBJ1-1 and V is TRBV11-3, with D perhaps TRBD1 (5 bases). The CDR3 covers 14 residues. The germline V gene encodes CDR1 SGHNT and CDR2 YENEEA. Trimming shortened V by 4 bases and J by 4 bases, and 13 bases separated the two germline ends. CDR3 amino acids: CASSSLWGGTEAFF. CDR3 nucleotide sequence: TGTGCCAGCAGCTCCCTGTGGGGGGGCACTGAAGCTTTCTTT.

The chain links TRBV3-1 (or the pseudogene TRBV3-2) to TRBJ1-2, with D possibly matching TRBD1 (6 bases). Trimming shortened V by 2 bases and J by 3 bases, and 13 bases separated the two germline ends. The CDR3 is 15 residues long. The germline V gene has CDR1 LGHDT and CDR2 YNNKEL (reference sequence). CDR3 coding DNA: TGTGCCAGCAGCCAAACAGGACAGTCTGACTATGGCTACACCTTC. Encoded protein: CASSQTGQSDYGYTF.

The J gene is TRBJ2-2, the V gene TRBV11-3; tentatively, D is TRBD1 (6 bases). The CDR3 runs 17 residues. CDR1 is SGHNT and CDR2 is YENEEA in the germline V gene. V was trimmed by 0 bases and J by 3 bases, leaving 14 bases between them. The CDR3 DNA sequence: TGTGCCAGCAGCTTAGAAGGCGGACAGATTTACACCGGGGAGCTGTTTTTT. The encoded protein is CASSLEGGQIYTGELFF. The full variable domain, its missing parts supplied by reference TRBV11-3 and TRBJ2-2, is EAGVVQSPRYKIIEKKQPVAFWCNPISGHNTLYWYLQNLGQGPELLIRYENEEAVDDSQLPKDRFSAERLKGVDSTLKIQPAELGDSAVYLCASSLEGGQIYTGELFFGEGSRLTVL.

Comments on this clone: Other nucleotide sequences from this sample produce the same CDR3. The chain is built from TRBV6-1 and TRBJ1-3, with a weak D call TRBD1 (5 bases). CDR3 size: 14 residues. Germline V gives CDR1 MNHNS, CDR2 SASEGT. Trimming stripped 0 bases from V and 3 bases from J, with 6 bases between. CDR3 sequence: CASSEAGGGNTIYF. The CDR3 region has the DNA TGTGCCAGCAGTGAAGCGGGGGGTGGAAACACCATATATTTT.

A word on this clone: An end of the junction differs from the germline gene, which may be a read error. This sequence joins TRBV4-2 and TRBJ1-4; tentative D call: TRBD1 (5 bases). CDR1 is LGHNA and CDR2 is YNFKEQ in the germline V gene. This CDR3 has 15 residues. As DNA, the CDR3 is TGTGCCAGCAGCCAAGAAAGGCAGGGAGGAGAAAAACTGTTCTTT. Translating it yields CASSQERQGGEKLFF.

The gene calls are TRBV6-2 or TRBV6-3 and TRBJ2-7; TRBD2 is a possible D gene (5 bases). Germline CDR1 is MNHEY and CDR2 is SVGEGT. The V end lost 6 bases, the J end lost 4 bases, and 16 bases lay between the germline ends. The CDR3 runs 14 residues. The CDR3 sequence is CASSPDYVGYEQYF. CDR3 DNA: TGTGCCAGCAGCCCCGACTACGTGGGATACGAGCAGTACTTC.

This clone was found a few times. The chain couples TRBV6-4 to TRBJ2-2, with no clear D. The CDR3 extends over 14 amino acids. The V end was cut by 4 bases, the J end by 4 bases, with 10 bases between. Germline V gene sequence: CDR1 MRHNA, CDR2 SNTAGT. DNA of the CDR3: TGTGCCAGCAGTGTTGGCCGCGGCACCGGGGAGCTGTTTTTT. Amino acids: CASSVGRGTGELFF.

CDR3 sequence (DNA): TGTGCCATCAGTGAATACAGGGCGGGAAACACCATATATTTT. Its translation is CAISEYRAGNTIYF. This rearrangement joins TRBV10-3 to TRBJ1-3; TRBD1 is a possible D gene (6 bases). Germline V gene data show CDR1 as ENHRY and CDR2 as SYGVKD. This CDR3 spans 14 amino acids. V was trimmed by 3 bases and J by 4 bases, leaving 10 bases between them.

This rearrangement joins TRBV7-9 to TRBJ1-2, with D unresolved. This CDR3 has 14 residues. Trimming removed 4 bases at V and 4 bases at J, with 13 bases between. Germline CDR1 SEHNR, CDR2 FQNEAQ (reference sequence). The CDR3 sequence is CASSSSDYFYGYTF. The CDR3 nucleotides read TGTGCCAGCAGCTCCTCAGATTATTTCTATGGCTACACCTTC.

This clone has only a few counts. The rearrangement joins TRBV5-1 to TRBJ2-3; 9 nucleotides agree with TRBD2. CDR1 and CDR2 (germline): SGHRS, YFSETQ. This CDR3 has 17 amino acids. J gave up 4 bases and V 4 bases, and 13 bases lay outside the gene matches. The CDR3 protein is CASSGILLAGPADTQYF. Written as DNA, the CDR3 is TGCGCCAGCAGCGGGATTTTACTAGCGGGCCCTGCAGATACGCAGTATTTT. The full variable domain, rest sourced from reference TRBV5-1 and TRBJ2-3, is KAGVTQTPRYLIKTRGQQVTLSCSPISGHRSVSWYQQTPGQGLQFLFEYFSETQRNKGNFPGRFSGRQFSNSRSEMNVSTLELGDSALYLCASSGILLAGPADTQYFGPGTRLTVL.

The gene calls are TRBV5-4 and TRBJ1-1; the match to TRBD1 covers 7 bases. The germline CDR1 and CDR2 sequences are SGHNT and YYREEE (reference sequence). This CDR3 has 14 residues. With V trimmed by 1 base and J by 0 bases, 0 bases remained unmatched. For the CDR3, the DNA is TGTGCCAGCAGCTTGCAGGGGGTGAACACTGAAGCTTTCTTT. Translation: CASSLQGVNTEAFF. The full variable domain, with the rest looked up from reference TRBV5-4 and TRBJ1-1, is ETGVTQSPTHLIKTRGQQVTLRCSSQSGHNTVSWYQQALGQGPQFIFQYYREEENGRGNFPPRFSGLQFPNYSSELNVNALELDDSALYLCASSLQGVNTEAFFGQGTRLTVV.

The gene calls are TRBV4-1 and TRBJ2-2; TRBD1 is a possible D gene (5 bases). Trimming left V 4 bases short and J 2 bases short, with 11 bases between. This CDR3 spans 15 amino acids. Germline assignment: CDR1 MGHRA and CDR2 YSYEKL. The DNA for the CDR3 is TGCGCCAGCAGCCGGACAAAAATAAACACCGGGGAGCTGTTTTTT. This codes for CASSRTKINTGELFF.

V gene TRBV6-5 combines with J gene TRBJ1-5, with no clear D. CDR1 MNHEY and CDR2 SVGAGI come from the germline V gene. The CDR3 extends over 14 amino acids. V was cut by 2 bases and J by 6 bases, with 11 bases left in between. The chain's CDR3 is CASSYRHTGQPQHF. Written as DNA, the CDR3 is TGTGCCAGCAGTTACCGTCACACGGGTCAGCCCCAGCATTTT.

This clone is a singleton in its sample. The chain has TRBV6-4 and TRBJ1-5, with 9 bases matching TRBD1. CDR1 and CDR2 from the germline V gene are MRHNA and SNTAGT. V lost 3 bases and J lost 2; bases outside the gene matches: 8. The CDR3 is 17 amino acids. In DNA form, the CDR3 reads TGTGCCAGCAGTGAGGTACAGGGGGCCTTCTGCAATCAGCCCCAGCATTTT. Translated, it gives CASSEVQGAFCNQPQHF.

CDR3: CASSVGGVLGNTIYF. Written as DNA, the CDR3 is TGTGCCAGCAGCGTAGGGGGGGTCCTTGGAAACACCATATATTTT. The chain is built from TRBV9 and TRBJ1-3; possible D gene TRBD1, 5 bases. The length of the CDR3 is 15 residues. The germline V gene encodes CDR1 SGDLS and CDR2 YYNGEE. V was trimmed by 0 bases and J by 3 bases, leaving 10 bases between them.

A remark on this clone: Germline is not matched at one junction end, which may reflect a read error. The genes are TRBV4-1 and TRBJ2-7; 8 nucleotides line up with TRBD2. The CDR3 is 15 residues long. In germline, CDR1 is MGHRA, CDR2 YSYEKL. CDR3 loop: CASSQDFGGGFLVDF. The CDR3 DNA sequence: TGCGCCAGCAGCCAAGATTTTGGCGGGGGGTTTTTGGTGGACTTC.

The chain joins TRBV6-5 to TRBJ1-6; 7 nucleotides match TRBD1. Per the germline V gene, CDR1 is MNHEY and CDR2 is SVGAGI. Trimming at V came to 7 bases and at J to 8 bases, leaving 8 bases not matched to a gene. This CDR3 has 14 residues. CDR3 sequence reads: CASTRTGSYSPLHF. CDR3 coding DNA: TGTGCCAGCACCCGGACAGGATCATATTCACCCCTCCACTTT.